A single sample gave rise to the 22 T cell receptor beta chains below, sequenced in a study of blood T cell repertoires in COVID-19. Profiling relied on immunoSEQ multiplex PCR, and the TCRdb table lists in-frame clones only, not all of them. The sample includes about 30,000 clones, 80% of them seen just once. Sequenced material: peripheral blood. The receptors derive from a woman in her 70s with acute or convalescent COVID-19.

V and J are TRBV28 and TRBJ1-4; D perhaps matches TRBD1 (6 bases). Per the germline V gene, CDR1 is MDHEN and CDR2 is SYDVKM. This CDR3 is built from 15 residues. Trimming removed 6 bases at V and 6 bases at J, with 17 bases between. The chain's CDR3 is CASRPWGGAYEKLFF. The CDR3 coding sequence is TGTGCCAGCAGACCCTGGGGGGGGGCGTATGAAAAACTGTTTTTT.

The rearrangement links TRBV6-5 to TRBJ1-5; weak D call: TRBD1 (5 bases). Germline values: CDR1 MNHEY, CDR2 SVGAGI. The length of the CDR3 is 15 residues. Trimming left V 10 bases short and J 2 bases short, with 18 bases between. The CDR3 spells CATRGGASGNQPQHF. DNA for the CDR3: TGTGCCACTCGGGGAGGGGCTTCTGGCAATCAGCCCCAGCATTTT.

This clone was counted at least ten times. The genes are TRBV6-5 and TRBJ1-1, with D hard to call. CDR3 length: 12 residues. CDR1 and CDR2 from the germline V gene are MNHEY and SVGAGI. Trimming pared 9 bases from V and 6 bases from J, leaving 14 bases between. This CDR3 reads CASSTRGAEAFF. CDR3 nucleotides: TGTGCCAGTTCAACGCGGGGAGCTGAAGCTTTCTTT.

The rearrangement links TRBV7-8 to TRBJ2-1; D not certain. V was shortened by 6 bases and J by 6 bases, with 12 bases between the two germline ends. The length of the CDR3 is 13 residues. Germline V lookup: CDR1 SGHVS, CDR2 FQNEAQ. CDR3 in amino acids: CASRPKEFNEQFF. The CDR3, as DNA: TGTGCCAGCAGGCCCAAGGAGTTCAATGAGCAGTTCTTC.

V is TRBV25-1 and J is TRBJ1-4; weak D call: TRBD1 (6 bases). The CDR3 covers 13 residues. Looked up from germline, CDR1 is MGHDK and CDR2 is SYGVNS. Trimming left V 4 bases short and J 3 bases short, with 6 bases between. CDR3 residues: CASSAGANEKLFF. CDR3 coding DNA: TGTGCCAGCAGTGCAGGGGCTAATGAAAAACTGTTTTTT.

The chain recombines TRBV7-3 with TRBJ2-2; tentatively, D is TRBD2 (5 bases). V lost 5 bases and J 8 bases, leaving 9 bases between the germline ends. Germline V gene data show CDR1 as SGHTA and CDR2 as FQGTGA. This CDR3 region has 12 residues. The CDR3, as DNA: TGTGCCAGCAGCCTACAGCGGGGGGAGCTGTTTTTT. Protein product: CASSLQRGELFF.

This sequence joins TRBV5-5 and TRBJ1-5, with D unclear. Germline V lookup: CDR1 SGHKS, CDR2 YYEKEE (reference sequence). CDR3 length equals 13 residues. Trimming removed 1 base at V and 5 bases at J, with 7 bases between. The CDR3, as DNA: TGTGCCAGCAGCTTGATGAGGGATCAGCCCCAGCATTTT. Its translation is CASSLMRDQPQHF.

DNA for the CDR3: TGTGCCACCAGCCGCCTTACTAGCGATCGGGAGACCCAGTACTTC. As protein: CATSRLTSDRETQYF. This sequence joins TRBV15 and TRBJ2-5; TRBD2 agrees at 7 bases. Germline CDR1 reads LNHNV; CDR2 reads YYDKDF (reference sequence). This CDR3 contains 15 residues. With 5 bases clipped from V and 5 bases from J, the junction kept 11 bases outside the gene matches.

CDR3 coding DNA: TGTGCCACCAGCAGAGATAAGGCTAGCGGATCCTACGAGCAGTACTTC. Its translation is CATSRDKASGSYEQYF. The J gene is TRBJ2-7, the V gene TRBV15, with 7 bases aligning to TRBD2. Trimming removed 0 bases from V and 1 base from J; junction bases left unmatched: 6. Germline CDR1 LNHNV, CDR2 YYDKDF (reference sequence). This CDR3 has 16 amino acids. Using reference TRBV15 and TRBJ2-7 for the parts outside the CDR3, the full variable domain is DAMVIQNPRYQVTQFGKPVTLSCSQTLNHNVMYWYQQKSSQAPKLLFHYYDKDFNNEADTPDNFQSRRPNTSFCFLDIRSPGLGDTAMYLCATSRDKASGSYEQYFGPGTRLTVT.

The chain is built from TRBV20-1 and TRBJ2-1; the match to TRBD2 covers 13 bases. CDR1 and CDR2 from the germline V gene are DFQATT and SNEGSKA (reference sequence). V lost 3 bases, J lost 9 bases, and 14 bases stayed unmatched. This CDR3 has 17 residues. This CDR3 is CSASSTRLLAGGPEQFF. Written as DNA, the CDR3 is TGCAGTGCTAGTTCGACCAGACTACTAGCGGGGGGGCCTGAGCAGTTCTTC.

This clone was counted a single time. The V and J genes are TRBV5-1 and TRBJ2-3, with 7 bases lining up with TRBD2. Germline V gene lookup returns CDR1 SGHRS and CDR2 YFSETQ. This CDR3 comprises 14 residues. V trimming: 6 bases; J trimming: 1 base; junction bases outside the gene matches: 5. Here the CDR3 reads CASIATSGTDTQYF. The DNA of the CDR3 is TGCGCCAGCATAGCAACTAGCGGCACAGATACGCAGTATTTT.

With regard to this clone: The junction does not match germline at one end; this may be a read error. J is TRBJ2-1 and V is TRBV9; TRBD2 aligns across 12 bases. This CDR3 is built from 16 residues. Germline V lookup: CDR1 SGDLS, CDR2 YYNGEE. The CDR3 DNA is TGTGCCAGCAGCGCCGGACTAGCGGGATCCCACGGTCGGCAGCTCTTC. The encoded protein is CASSAGLAGSHGRQLF.

The V gene is TRBV10-2, the J gene TRBJ1-1, with 10 bases identical to TRBD1. Unmatched junction bases numbered 8, after V lost 6 bases and J lost 4 bases. The germline gives CDR1 WSHSY, CDR2 SAAADI. The CDR3 is 15 amino acids. CDR3 sequence reads: CASRGRDRGLTEAFF. The CDR3 bases are TGCGCCAGCAGGGGCCGGGACAGGGGTCTCACTGAAGCTTTCTTT.

This clone was observed a handful of times. This sequence joins TRBV24-1 and TRBJ2-3, with 7 bases lining up with TRBD2. V shed 3 bases and J 0 bases; nucleotides not matched to a gene: 14. The germline CDR1 and CDR2 sequences are KGHDR and SFDVKD. The CDR3 has 19 residues. CDR3 region: CATSDPKPLAGTSTDTQYF. CDR3 coding DNA: TGTGCCACCAGTGATCCAAAGCCTTTAGCGGGTACTAGCACAGATACGCAGTATTTT.

Only a few counts were recorded for this clone. At one boundary the junction diverges from the germline segment, which might be a read error. The chain carries TRBV7-7 and TRBJ1-5, with 9 bases identical to TRBD1. CDR3 length: 16 amino acids. CDR1 is SSHAT and CDR2 is FNYEAQ in the germline V gene (reference sequence). The CDR3, as DNA: TGTGCTAGCAGCCCTGGACAGGGGCTCCGGCCTCAGCCCCAGCATTTT. It is translated as CASSPGQGLRPQPQHF.

This sequence joins TRBV4-1 and TRBJ1-6, with 9 bases lining up with TRBD1. V shed 2 bases and J 5 bases; nucleotides not matched to a gene: 1. The germline V gene encodes CDR1 MGHRA and CDR2 YSYEKL. The CDR3 spans 15 residues. CDR3 nucleotides: TGCGCCAGCAGCCAAAGGGACAGGGATAATTCACCCCTCCACTTT. Translating it yields CASSQRDRDNSPLHF.

This chain connects TRBV7-9 to TRBJ2-3, with D maybe TRBD2 (5 bases). The V and J ends lost 7 bases and 3 bases respectively, with 20 bases between them. The germline CDR1 and CDR2 sequences are SEHNR and FQNEAQ (reference sequence). This CDR3 comprises 16 residues. This CDR3 reads CASNLGNRTATDTQYF. As DNA, the CDR3 is TGTGCCAGCAACTTGGGAAATCGGACTGCGACAGATACGCAGTATTTT.

V gene TRBV12-3 or TRBV12-4 combines with J gene TRBJ2-1, with D possibly matching TRBD2 (5 bases). CDR3 size: 13 residues. Trimming shortened V by 3 bases and J by 7 bases, and 10 bases separated the two germline ends. The CDR3 DNA is TGTGCCAGCAGTTTTGGACTGGGAAATGAGCAGTTCTTC. Protein: CASSFGLGNEQFF.

This clone was picked up one time. The genes are TRBV7-3 and TRBJ2-7; 9 positions match TRBD2. The V and J ends lost 5 bases and 6 bases, in that order; junction bases with no gene match: 11. The CDR3 spans 15 residues. Germline CDR1 and CDR2: SGHTA and FQGTGA. CDR3 coding DNA: TGTGCCAGCAGCCTCGCTGGCGGGGGGGCCTCCGAGCAGTACTTC. It encodes CASSLAGGGASEQYF.

The genes are TRBV7-3 and TRBJ2-5; the match to TRBD2 covers 8 bases. CDR1 and CDR2 from the germline V gene are SGHTA and FQGTGA. This CDR3 contains 15 residues. The ends lost 0 bases at V and 2 bases at J; junction bases unmatched: 2. The CDR3 here is CASSLTAGGQETQYF. Written as DNA, the CDR3 is TGTGCCAGCAGCTTAACGGCGGGAGGACAAGAGACCCAGTACTTC.

V and J are TRBV7-2 and TRBJ2-5, with 8 nucleotides matching TRBD1. In germline, CDR1 is SGHTA, CDR2 FQGNSA. V lost 5 bases and J lost 5; bases outside the gene matches: 10. The CDR3 has 15 residues. CDR3 DNA sequence: TGTGCCAGCAGCCGGGCCGACAGGGACAGGGAGACCCAGTACTTC. Amino acid sequence: CASSRADRDRETQYF.

The chain uses TRBV3-1 (or the pseudogene TRBV3-2) and TRBJ1-5; D gene uncertain. The CDR3 is 18 amino acids. Germline V gives CDR1 LGHDT, CDR2 YNNKEL (reference sequence). Trimming pared 1 base from V and 0 bases from J, leaving 16 bases between. CDR3 nucleotides: TGTGCCAGCAGCCAAGTATTAAGCTGTTCCGATAGCAATCAGCCCCAGCATTTT. Its protein product is CASSQVLSCSDSNQPQHF.